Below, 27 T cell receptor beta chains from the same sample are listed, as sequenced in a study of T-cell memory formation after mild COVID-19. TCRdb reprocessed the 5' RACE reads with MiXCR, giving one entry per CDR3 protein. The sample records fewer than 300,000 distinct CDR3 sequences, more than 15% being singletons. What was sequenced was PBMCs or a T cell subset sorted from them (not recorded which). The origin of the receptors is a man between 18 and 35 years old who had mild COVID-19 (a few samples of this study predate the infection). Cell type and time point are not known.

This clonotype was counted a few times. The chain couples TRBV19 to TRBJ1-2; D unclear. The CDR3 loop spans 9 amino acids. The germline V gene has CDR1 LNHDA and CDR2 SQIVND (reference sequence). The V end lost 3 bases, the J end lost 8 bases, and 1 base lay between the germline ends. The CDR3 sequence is CASSIGYTF. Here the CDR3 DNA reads TGTGCCAGTAGTATCGGCTACACCTTC.

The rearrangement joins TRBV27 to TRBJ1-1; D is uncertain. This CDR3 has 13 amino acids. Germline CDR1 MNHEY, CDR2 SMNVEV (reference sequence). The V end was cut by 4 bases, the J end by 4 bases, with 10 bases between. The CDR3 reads CASSYSGSTEAFF. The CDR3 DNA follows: TGTGCCAGCAGTTACAGCGGAAGCACTGAAGCTTTCTTT.

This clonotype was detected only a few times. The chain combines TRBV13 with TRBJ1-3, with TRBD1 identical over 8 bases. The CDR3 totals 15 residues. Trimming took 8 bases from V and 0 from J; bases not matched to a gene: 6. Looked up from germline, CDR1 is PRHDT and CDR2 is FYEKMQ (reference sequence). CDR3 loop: CASGPTGASGNTIYF. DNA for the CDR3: TGTGCCAGCGGTCCGACAGGGGCCTCTGGAAACACCATATATTTT. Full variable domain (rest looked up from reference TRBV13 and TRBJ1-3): AAGVIQSPRHLIKEKRETATLKCYPIPRHDTVYWYQQGPGQDPQFLISFYEKMQSDKGSIPDRFSAQQFSDYHSELNMSSLELGDSALYFCASGPTGASGNTIYFGEGSWLTVV.

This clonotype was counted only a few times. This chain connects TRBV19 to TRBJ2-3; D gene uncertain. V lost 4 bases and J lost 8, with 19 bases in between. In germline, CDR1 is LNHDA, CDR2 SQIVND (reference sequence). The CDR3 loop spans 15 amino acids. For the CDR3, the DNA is TGTGCCAGTAGTAGGTACAGCACCTCACTGGGTACGCAGTATTTT. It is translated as CASSRYSTSLGTQYF.

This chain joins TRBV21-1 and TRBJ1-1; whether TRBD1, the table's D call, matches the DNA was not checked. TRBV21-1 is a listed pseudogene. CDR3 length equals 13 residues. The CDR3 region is CASSIAWPGEAFF. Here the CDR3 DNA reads TGTGCCAGCAGCATAGCGTGGCCGGGTGAAGCTTTCTTT.

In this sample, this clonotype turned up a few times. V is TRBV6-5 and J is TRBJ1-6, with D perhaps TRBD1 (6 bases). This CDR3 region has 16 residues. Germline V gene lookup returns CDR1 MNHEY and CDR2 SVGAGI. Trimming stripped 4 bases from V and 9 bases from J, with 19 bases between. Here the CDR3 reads CASSWVGGPKGSPLHF. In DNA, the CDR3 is TGTGCCAGCAGTTGGGTCGGGGGCCCCAAAGGTTCACCCCTCCACTTT.

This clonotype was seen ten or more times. The CDR3 nucleotides read TGTGCCAGCAGCCAAGGGTTCCGGGAGCAGTTCTTC. The encoded protein is CASSQGFREQFF. The chain links TRBV3-1 to TRBJ2-1; D is uncertain. There are 12 residues in the CDR3. Germline CDR1 is LGHDT and CDR2 is YNNKEL (reference sequence). V was shortened by 1 base and J by 10 bases, with 8 bases between the two germline ends.

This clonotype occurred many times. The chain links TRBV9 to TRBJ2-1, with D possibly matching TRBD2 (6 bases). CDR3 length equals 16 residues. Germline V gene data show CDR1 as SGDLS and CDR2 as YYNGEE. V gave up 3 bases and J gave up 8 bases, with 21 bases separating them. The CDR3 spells CASSETLLARADEQFF. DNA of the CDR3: TGTGCCAGCAGCGAGACCCTCCTAGCGAGGGCCGATGAGCAGTTCTTC.

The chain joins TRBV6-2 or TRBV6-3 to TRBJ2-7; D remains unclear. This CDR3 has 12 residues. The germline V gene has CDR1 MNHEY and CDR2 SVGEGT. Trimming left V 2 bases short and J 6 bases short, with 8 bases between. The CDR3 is CASSYARFEQYF. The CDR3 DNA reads TGTGCCAGCAGTTACGCACGATTCGAGCAGTACTTC.

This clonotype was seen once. CDR3 coding DNA: TGTGCCAGCAGCCCCGGCCCGGCGGGGGCCTCCTACAATGAGCAGTTCTTC. Translated, it gives CASSPGPAGASYNEQFF. The rearrangement links TRBV5-6 to TRBJ2-1, with D perhaps matching TRBD2 (7 bases). This CDR3 spans 17 amino acids. Trimming removed 4 bases from V and 0 bases from J, with 17 bases in between. Per germline, CDR1 SGHDT and CDR2 YYEEEE.

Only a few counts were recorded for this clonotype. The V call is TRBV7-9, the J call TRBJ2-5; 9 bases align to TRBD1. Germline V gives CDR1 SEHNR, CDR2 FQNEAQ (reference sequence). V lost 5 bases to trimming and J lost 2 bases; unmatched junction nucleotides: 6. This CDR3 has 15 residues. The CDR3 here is CASSPTGTGQETQYF. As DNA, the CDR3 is TGTGCCAGCAGCCCTACCGGGACAGGGCAAGAGACCCAGTACTTC.

The CDR3: CAYSGAETQYF. CDR3 nucleotides: TGTGCCTATAGCGGGGCGGAGACCCAGTACTTC. This chain uses TRBV30 with TRBJ2-5; 8 bases line up with TRBD2. The trim removed 7 bases at V and 5 bases at J, leaving 3 bases unmatched. The CDR3 runs to 11 residues. CDR1 and CDR2 from the germline V gene are GTSNPN and SVGIG (reference sequence).

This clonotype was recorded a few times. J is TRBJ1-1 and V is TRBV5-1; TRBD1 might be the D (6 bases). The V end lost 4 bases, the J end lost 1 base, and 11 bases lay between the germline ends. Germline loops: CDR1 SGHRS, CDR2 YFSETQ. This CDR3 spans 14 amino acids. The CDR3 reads CASSPRTANTEAFF. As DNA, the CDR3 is TGCGCCAGCAGCCCCCGGACAGCGAACACTGAAGCTTTCTTT.

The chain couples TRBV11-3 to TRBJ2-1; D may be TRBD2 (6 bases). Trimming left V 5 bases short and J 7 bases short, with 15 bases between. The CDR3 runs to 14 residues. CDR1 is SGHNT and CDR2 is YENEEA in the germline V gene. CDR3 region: CASSGGAGQNEQFF. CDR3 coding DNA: TGTGCCAGCAGCGGCGGGGCGGGTCAAAATGAGCAGTTCTTC.

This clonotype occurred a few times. CDR3 sequence (DNA): TGCAGTGCTAGGGAAGCCAGGAAACGTGAAAAACTGTTTTTT. This translates into CSAREARKREKLFF. The chain has TRBV20-1 and TRBJ1-4, with D uncertain. This CDR3 contains 14 residues. The germline CDR1 and CDR2 sequences are DFQATT and SNEGSKA (reference sequence). V lost 3 bases and J lost 7, with 15 bases in between.

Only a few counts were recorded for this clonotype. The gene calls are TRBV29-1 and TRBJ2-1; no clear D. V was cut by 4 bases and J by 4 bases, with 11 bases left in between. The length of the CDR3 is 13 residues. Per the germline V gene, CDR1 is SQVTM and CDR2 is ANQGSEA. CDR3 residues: CSVVGSRYNEQFF. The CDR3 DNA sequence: TGCAGCGTTGTGGGCAGCCGGTACAATGAGCAGTTCTTC.

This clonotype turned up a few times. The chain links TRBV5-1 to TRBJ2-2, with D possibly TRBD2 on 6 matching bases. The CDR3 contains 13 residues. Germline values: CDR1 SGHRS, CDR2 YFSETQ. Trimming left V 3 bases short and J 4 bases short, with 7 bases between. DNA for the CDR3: TGCGCCAGCAGCTCGACTAGCACCGGGGAGCTGTTTTTT. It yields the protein CASSSTSTGELFF.

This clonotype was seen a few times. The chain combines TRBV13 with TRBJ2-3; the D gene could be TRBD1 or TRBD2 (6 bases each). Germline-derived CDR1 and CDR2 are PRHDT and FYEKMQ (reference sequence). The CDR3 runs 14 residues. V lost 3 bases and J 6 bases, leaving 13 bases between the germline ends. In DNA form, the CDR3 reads TGTGCCAGCAGCTTGTGGGGGGCATTGGATACGCAGTATTTT. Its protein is CASSLWGALDTQYF. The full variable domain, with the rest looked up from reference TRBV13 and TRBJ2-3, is AAGVIQSPRHLIKEKRETATLKCYPIPRHDTVYWYQQGPGQDPQFLISFYEKMQSDKGSIPDRFSAQQFSDYHSELNMSSLELGDSALYFCASSLWGALDTQYFGPGTRLTVL.

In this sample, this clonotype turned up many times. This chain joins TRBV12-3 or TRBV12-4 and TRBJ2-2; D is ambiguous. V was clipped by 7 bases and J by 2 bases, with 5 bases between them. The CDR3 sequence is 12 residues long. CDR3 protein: CASTPNTGELFF. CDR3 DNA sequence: TGTGCCAGCACCCCCAACACCGGGGAGCTGTTTTTT.

The CDR3 coding sequence is TGTGCCAGCAGCTTAGGCAGAAGCTCCTACGAGCAGTACTTC. Translation gives CASSLGRSSYEQYF. This chain connects TRBV7-2 to TRBJ2-7; D ambiguous. V dropped 1 base and J dropped 0 bases, with 7 bases sitting between them. The germline CDR1 and CDR2 sequences are SGHTA and FQGNSA. This CDR3 region has 14 residues.

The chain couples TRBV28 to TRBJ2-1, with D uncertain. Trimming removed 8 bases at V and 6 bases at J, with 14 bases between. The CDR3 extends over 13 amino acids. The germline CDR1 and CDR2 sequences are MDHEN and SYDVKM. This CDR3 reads CASLSAIINEQFF. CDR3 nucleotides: TGTGCCAGCTTATCGGCAATTATCAATGAGCAGTTCTTC.

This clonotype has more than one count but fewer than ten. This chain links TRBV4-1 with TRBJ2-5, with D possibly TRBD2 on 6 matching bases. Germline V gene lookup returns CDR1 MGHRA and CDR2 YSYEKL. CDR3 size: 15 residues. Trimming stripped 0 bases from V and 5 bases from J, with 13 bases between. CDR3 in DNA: TGCGCCAGCAGCCAAGATCATACTAGCAGGGAGACCCAGTACTTC. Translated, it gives CASSQDHTSRETQYF.

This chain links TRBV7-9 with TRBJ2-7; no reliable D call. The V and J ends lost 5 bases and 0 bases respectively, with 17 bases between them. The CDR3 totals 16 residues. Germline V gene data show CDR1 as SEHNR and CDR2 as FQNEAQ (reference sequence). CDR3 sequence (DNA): TGTGCCAGCAGCCCCGGGCCCTTCGAGCGCTCCTACGAGCAGTACGTC. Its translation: CASSPGPFERSYEQYV.

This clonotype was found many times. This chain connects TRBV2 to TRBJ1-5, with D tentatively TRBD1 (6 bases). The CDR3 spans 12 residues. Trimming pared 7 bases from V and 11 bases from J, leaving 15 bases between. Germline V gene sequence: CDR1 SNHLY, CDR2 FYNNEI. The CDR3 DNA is TGTGCCAGCAATATACAGGGCGCGACCCAGCATTTT. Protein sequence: CASNIQGATQHF.

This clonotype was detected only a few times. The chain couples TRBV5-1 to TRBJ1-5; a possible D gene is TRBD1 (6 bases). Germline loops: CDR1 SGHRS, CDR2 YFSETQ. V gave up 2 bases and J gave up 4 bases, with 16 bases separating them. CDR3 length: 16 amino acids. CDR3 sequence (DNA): TGCGCCAGCAGCTTTCAACTTCGGACAGAGAATCAGCCCCAGCATTTT. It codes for CASSFQLRTENQPQHF.

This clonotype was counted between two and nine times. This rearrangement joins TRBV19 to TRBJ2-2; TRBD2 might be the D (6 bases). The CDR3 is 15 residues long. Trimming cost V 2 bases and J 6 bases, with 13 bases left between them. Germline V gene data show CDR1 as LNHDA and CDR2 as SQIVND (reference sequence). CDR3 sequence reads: CASSIPGLGSGELFF. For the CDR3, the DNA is TGTGCCAGTAGTATACCGGGACTGGGATCCGGGGAGCTGTTTTTT.

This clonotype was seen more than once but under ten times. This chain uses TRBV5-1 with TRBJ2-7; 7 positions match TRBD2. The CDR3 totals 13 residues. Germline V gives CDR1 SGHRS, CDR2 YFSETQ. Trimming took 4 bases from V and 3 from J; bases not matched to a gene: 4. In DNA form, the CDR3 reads TGCGCCAGCAGCGTAAGCGGGGTCTACGAGCAGTACTTC. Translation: CASSVSGVYEQYF.